These 26 T cell receptor beta chains were all obtained from the same sample, sequenced in a study of regulatory T cells in long-lasting Graves disease. Library construction for TCR beta used iRepertoire HTBI primers and Arm-PCR of CDR3 regions. TCRdb analysed the multiplex PCR reads with MiXCR anew, one entry per CDR3 protein. The data contain around 500,000 distinct CDR3 sequences, more than 20% of them singletons. The time point was: persistent/refractory GD, antithyroid drugs over 5 years with positive TRAb. From PBMCs, RNA was extracted and then used to make the TCR library. This sample comprised peripheral blood mononuclear cells (PBMCs), obtained when the disease was refractory, from a patient treated with antithyroid drugs. Source of these receptors: a female donor with Graves disease.

This chain connects TRBV6-2 or TRBV6-3 to TRBJ1-1; D is uncertain. The CDR3 length is 13 residues. Per the germline V gene, CDR1 is MNHEY and CDR2 is SVGEGT. V lost 0 bases, J lost 11 bases, and 13 bases lay in between. The chain's CDR3 is CASSYSGSTGAFF. The CDR3 nucleotides read TGTGCCAGCAGTTACTCGGGCAGCACCGGCGCTTTCTTT.

The chain joins TRBV27 to TRBJ1-2; tentative D call: TRBD1 (5 bases). Trimming removed 7 bases at V and 2 bases at J, with 14 bases between. The CDR3 has 14 amino acids. Germline CDR1 MNHEY, CDR2 SMNVEV (reference sequence). Here the CDR3 DNA reads TGTGCCAGCAAGTTTATTAAGGGGAACTATGGCTACACCTTC. Its translation is CASKFIKGNYGYTF.

This clonotype was seen at least ten times. The rearrangement links TRBV28 to TRBJ2-5, with 9 bases lining up with TRBD1. This CDR3 is built from 16 residues. Trimming took 7 bases from V and 4 from J; bases not matched to a gene: 13. Per germline, CDR1 MDHEN and CDR2 SYDVKM. CDR3 bases: TGTGCCAGCACCTGGGAACCGGGACAGGGAGGAGAGACCCAGTACTTC. This translates into CASTWEPGQGGETQYF.

This clonotype turned up a few times. The chain couples TRBV7-9 to TRBJ2-2; D might be TRBD2 (6 bases). The CDR3 loop spans 15 amino acids. Germline CDR1 is SEHNR and CDR2 is FQNEAQ (reference sequence). Between the trimmed V and J ends, which lost 5 bases and 2 bases, there was a span of 12 bases. Here the CDR3 reads CASSPTGTNTGELFF. The CDR3 DNA follows: TGTGCCAGCAGCCCAACCGGGACTAACACCGGGGAGCTGTTTTTT.

This clonotype occurred many times. This rearrangement joins TRBV13 to TRBJ1-6; D gene uncertain. V lost 3 bases, J lost 7 bases, and 1 base lay in between. This CDR3 region has 11 residues. Germline CDR1 and CDR2: PRHDT and FYEKMQ (reference sequence). In DNA, the CDR3 is TGTGCCAGCAGCTTCAATTCACCCCTCCACTTT. Translating gives CASSFNSPLHF.

V is TRBV6-9 and J is TRBJ2-7; 8 bases fit TRBD1. V was clipped by 3 bases and J by 3 bases; unmatched bases: 16. CDR1 and CDR2 (germline): MNHGY, SVAAGI. The CDR3 extends over 18 amino acids. The CDR3 protein is CASSYSDPRDRWGYEQYF. CDR3 DNA: TGTGCCAGCAGTTACTCTGATCCCCGGGACAGGTGGGGCTACGAGCAGTACTTC.

This chain uses TRBV29-1 with TRBJ2-2, with D maybe TRBD2 (6 bases). CDR1 and CDR2 (germline): SQVTM, ANQGSEA. V was shortened by 3 bases and J by 4 bases, with 12 bases between the two germline ends. This CDR3 has 14 residues. In nucleotides, the CDR3 is TGCAGCGTTGAGGACCCGCGGGGCACCGGGGAGCTGTTTTTT. Its translation: CSVEDPRGTGELFF.

The sample holds one count of this clonotype. The chain employs TRBV27 and TRBJ2-3; a possible D gene is TRBD2 (6 bases). The CDR3 spans 18 residues. Germline values: CDR1 MNHEY, CDR2 SMNVEV (reference sequence). V was pared by 2 bases and J by 5 bases, with 23 bases between. In DNA, the CDR3 is TGTGCCAGCAGTTTAGCCCAGGGTAGCGGTCTCCTAGTAGATACGCAGTATTTT. Its translation is CASSLAQGSGLLVDTQYF.

The V call is TRBV9, the J call TRBJ1-2; D gene unclear. The germline gives CDR1 SGDLS, CDR2 YYNGEE. V was trimmed by 3 bases and J by 4 bases, leaving 16 bases between them. This CDR3 has 15 amino acids. CDR3: CASSGEEGSTYGYTF. CDR3 sequence (DNA): TGTGCCAGCAGCGGAGAAGAAGGGAGTACCTATGGCTACACCTTC.

The genes are TRBV10-3 and TRBJ2-2, with a possible D match to TRBD1 (5 bases). Trimming took 5 bases from V and 0 from J, leaving 7 bases between them. This CDR3 spans 14 amino acids. From germline, CDR1 is ENHRY and CDR2 SYGVKD. CDR3 sequence (DNA): TGTGCCATCAGTCAGGGCGCGAACACCGGGGAGCTGTTTTTT. It encodes CAISQGANTGELFF.

There are many counts of this clonotype. This rearrangement joins TRBV12-3 or TRBV12-4 to TRBJ1-2, with D tentatively TRBD1 (5 bases). CDR3 length: 16 amino acids. V was clipped by 6 bases and J by 5 bases, with 22 bases between them. The DNA of the CDR3 is TGTGCCAGCAGCTTTGGGGCAGGGCCCGGGGGATATGGCTACACCTTC. Its protein product is CASSFGAGPGGYGYTF.

The chain has TRBV5-1 and TRBJ1-2, with D hard to call. V lost 3 bases and J 0 bases, leaving 9 bases between the germline ends. Germline V gene data show CDR1 as SGHRS and CDR2 as YFSETQ. The CDR3 covers 14 residues. The CDR3 DNA is TGCGCCAGCAGCTACGGGGTATCTAACTATGGCTACACCTTC. Its protein is CASSYGVSNYGYTF.

In its sample, this clonotype was seen many times. The chain has TRBV2 and TRBJ2-2; possibly TRBD2 for D (5 bases). Germline CDR1 is SNHLY and CDR2 is FYNNEI. The ends were cut back, 4 bases at V and 1 base at J, with 10 bases in the middle. The CDR3 runs 15 residues. CDR3 nucleotide sequence: TGTGCCAGCAGTGGTTCGGGGAGGAACACCGGGGAGCTGTTTTTT. Translated: CASSGSGRNTGELFF.

V gene TRBV6-2 or TRBV6-3 combines with J gene TRBJ2-3; D call uncertain. The CDR3 runs to 12 residues. In germline, CDR1 is MNHEY, CDR2 SVGEGT. Between the trimmed V and J ends, which lost 0 bases and 14 bases, there was a span of 12 bases. The CDR3 region is CASSYSRQERYF. CDR3 sequence (DNA): TGTGCCAGCAGTTACTCGCGGCAAGAGAGGTATTTT.

CDR3 protein: CASSPWTGLTDTQYF. The CDR3 region has the DNA TGTGCCAGCAGTCCGTGGACAGGATTGACAGATACGCAGTATTTT. The chain has TRBV6-2 or TRBV6-3 and TRBJ2-3; 7 bases line up with TRBD1. The CDR3 extends over 15 amino acids. V shed 5 bases and J 3 bases; nucleotides not matched to a gene: 8. Germline CDR1 is MNHEY and CDR2 is SVGEGT.

Many counts were recorded for this clonotype. The V and J genes are TRBV6-1 and TRBJ1-5, with D uncertain. This CDR3 has 15 residues. Trimming took off 5 bases at V and 6 bases at J, with 17 bases between the two ends. Germline CDR1 and CDR2: MNHNS and SASEGT. The chain's CDR3 is CASSRSGDHRQPQHF. The CDR3 bases are TGTGCCAGCAGTCGCTCCGGGGATCATCGTCAGCCCCAGCATTTT.

A word on this clonotype: A much larger clone lies one base from this, so it may be a read error. This chain uses TRBV3-1 with TRBJ1-1; D gene uncertain. Trimming removed 3 bases at V and 1 base at J, with 6 bases between. The germline V gene encodes CDR1 LGHDT and CDR2 YNNKEL (reference sequence). This CDR3 comprises 13 residues. The CDR3 DNA sequence: TGTGCCAGCAGCCATAACACGAACACTGAAGCTTTCTTT. It yields the protein CASSHNTNTEAFF.

This clonotype was seen many times. CDR3 DNA: TGTGCCAGCAGTTCTACCGCTCCGAGTGAAAAGCTCCTCGAGCAGTACTTC. Translating it yields CASSSTAPSEKLLEQYF. The chain is built from TRBV28 and TRBJ2-7; D is unresolved. The CDR3 covers 17 residues. The V end lost 4 bases, the J end lost 6 bases, and 25 bases lay between the germline ends. In germline, CDR1 is MDHEN, CDR2 SYDVKM.

This clonotype has just a few counts. The chain employs TRBV7-9 and TRBJ1-1, with 8 positions matching TRBD1. Germline V gene lookup returns CDR1 SEHNR and CDR2 FQNEAQ (reference sequence). This CDR3 is 17 amino acids long. The J segment lost 8 bases and the V segment lost 4 bases, leaving 18 bases of the junction unmatched. The CDR3 nucleotides read TGTGCCAGCAGCTCCCCCGGGACAGGAATAATCGCTCGCGAAGCTTTCTTT. Amino acid sequence: CASSSPGTGIIAREAFF. Using reference TRBV7-9 and TRBJ1-1 for the parts outside the CDR3, the full variable domain is DTGVSQNPRHKITKRGQNVTFRCDPISEHNRLYWYRQTLGQGPEFLTYFQNEAQLEKSRLLSDRFSAERPKGSFSTLEIQRTEQGDSAMYLCASSSPGTGIIAREAFFGQGTRLTVV.

This chain joins TRBV28 and TRBJ1-2; TRBD1 might be the D (5 bases). Germline assignment: CDR1 MDHEN and CDR2 SYDVKM. The V end was cut by 7 bases, the J end by 13 bases, with 19 bases between. The CDR3 runs 12 residues. The CDR3 protein is CASTISGARSTF. CDR3 in DNA: TGTGCCAGCACCATCTCCGGGGCCCGGTCCACCTTC.

There are many counts of this clonotype. The rearrangement joins TRBV6-1 to TRBJ2-7; D not certain. Trimming stripped 6 bases from V and 2 bases from J, with 17 bases between. CDR3 length equals 15 residues. From germline, CDR1 is MNHNS and CDR2 SASEGT. CDR3 sequence reads: CASSLQGQATYEQYF. As DNA, the CDR3 is TGTGCCAGCAGCCTTCAAGGGCAGGCCACCTACGAGCAGTACTTC.

The chain recombines TRBV5-1 with TRBJ2-1; D gene uncertain. Germline CDR1 reads SGHRS; CDR2 reads YFSETQ. V was shortened by 2 bases and J by 2 bases, with 8 bases between the two germline ends. The CDR3 contains 14 residues. The CDR3 DNA reads as TGCGCCAGCAGCTTCGGAGTAACCTACAATGAGCAGTTCTTC. Translation gives CASSFGVTYNEQFF.

This clonotype has just a few counts. This sequence joins TRBV14 and TRBJ2-7; D tentatively reads TRBD1 or TRBD2 (5 bases each). Germline V gene sequence: CDR1 SGHDN, CDR2 FVKESK. There are 15 residues in the CDR3. With 2 bases removed from V and 1 base from J, the gap between germline ends came to 12 bases. CDR3 residues: CASSQKGTPSYEQYF. In DNA form, the CDR3 reads TGTGCCAGCAGCCAAAAGGGGACCCCATCCTACGAGCAGTACTTC.

The table lists this clonotype with many counts. The rearrangement links TRBV28 to TRBJ1-3, with TRBD1 matching over 12 bases. Germline CDR1 and CDR2: MDHEN and SYDVKM. CDR3 length: 20 residues. Trimming cost V 1 base and J 4 bases; bases outside gene matches: 14. This CDR3 is CASSLSPYRRDRGRGNTIYF. CDR3 nucleotide sequence: TGTGCCAGCAGTTTATCCCCTTACCGCCGGGACAGGGGGCGAGGAAACACCATATATTTT.

V is TRBV19 and J is TRBJ2-7; 8 bases match TRBD1. CDR1 is LNHDA and CDR2 is SQIVND in the germline V gene (reference sequence). J lost 2 bases, V lost 6 bases, and 6 bases had no gene match. The CDR3 sequence is 14 residues long. CDR3: CASRPTGAAYEQYF. CDR3 bases: TGTGCCAGTAGGCCGACAGGGGCCGCCTACGAGCAGTACTTC.

This clonotype came up many times. The V gene is TRBV28, the J gene TRBJ1-5; D is uncertain. Germline V lookup: CDR1 MDHEN, CDR2 SYDVKM. CDR3 length equals 16 residues. V gave up 7 bases and J gave up 0 bases, with 16 bases separating them. The CDR3 loop reads CASTYYGGFSNQPQHF. DNA of the CDR3: TGTGCCAGCACATATTACGGCGGGTTTAGCAATCAGCCCCAGCATTTT.